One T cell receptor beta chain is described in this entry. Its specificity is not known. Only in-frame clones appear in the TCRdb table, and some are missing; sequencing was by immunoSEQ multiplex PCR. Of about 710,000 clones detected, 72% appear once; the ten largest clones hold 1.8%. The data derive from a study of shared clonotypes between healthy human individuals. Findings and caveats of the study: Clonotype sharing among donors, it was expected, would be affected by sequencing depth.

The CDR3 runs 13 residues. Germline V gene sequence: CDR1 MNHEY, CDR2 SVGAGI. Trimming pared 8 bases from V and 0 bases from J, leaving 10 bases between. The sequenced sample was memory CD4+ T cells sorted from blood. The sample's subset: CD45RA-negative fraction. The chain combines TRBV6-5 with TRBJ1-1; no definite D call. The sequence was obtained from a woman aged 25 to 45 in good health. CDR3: CASSKAVNTEAFF. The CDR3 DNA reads TGTGCCAGCTCAAAAGCGGTGAACACTGAAGCTTTCTTT.